One sample yielded the 30 T cell receptor beta chains listed below, sequenced in a study of blood T cell repertoires in COVID-19. Some clones are missing from TCRdb's copy, which holds only in-frame ones; the method was immunoSEQ multiplex PCR. The repertoire has about 140,000 clones, roughly four fifths of them found once; the top ten carry around 13%. The sequencing input was peripheral blood. The receptors stem from a man older than 75 with acute or convalescent COVID-19.

Ten or more counts support this clone. The V and J genes are TRBV2 and TRBJ1-2; 8 nucleotides match TRBD1. V trimming: 2 bases; J trimming: 2 bases; junction bases outside the gene matches: 1. The CDR3 covers 14 residues. Germline assignment: CDR1 SNHLY and CDR2 FYNNEI. The CDR3, as DNA: TGTGCCAGCAGTGAACAGGGGGCAAACTATGGCTACACCTTC. It specifies CASSEQGANYGYTF.

This clone has a single count. This sequence joins TRBV6-9 and TRBJ1-6; D may be TRBD1 (6 bases). Trimming pared 8 bases from V and 8 bases from J, leaving 19 bases between. Germline V gene sequence: CDR1 MNHGY, CDR2 SVAAGI. The CDR3 runs to 15 residues. CDR3 sequence: CASPPFGTLDSPLHF. The CDR3 DNA follows: TGTGCCAGCCCCCCTTTTGGGACACTAGATTCACCCCTCCACTTT.

This chain joins TRBV18 and TRBJ1-5; possible D gene TRBD1, 6 bases. CDR1 KGHSH and CDR2 LQKENI come from the germline V gene. With 6 bases removed from V and 0 bases from J, the gap between germline ends came to 12 bases. CDR3 length equals 15 residues. CDR3 DNA sequence: TGTGCCAGCTCTGGGGACAACCGTAGCAATCAGCCCCAGCATTTT. Residues: CASSGDNRSNQPQHF.

This chain uses TRBV4-1 with TRBJ1-1, with 7 bases aligning to TRBD1. Germline V lookup: CDR1 MGHRA, CDR2 YSYEKL. Trimming at V came to 8 bases and at J to 7 bases, leaving 4 bases not matched to a gene. This CDR3 is 11 amino acids long. The CDR3 loop reads CASGRGFEAFF. The CDR3 nucleotides read TGCGCCAGCGGCAGGGGGTTTGAAGCTTTCTTT.

V usage is TRBV11-2 and J usage is TRBJ1-1; tentative D call: TRBD1 (5 bases). Looked up from germline, CDR1 is SGHAT and CDR2 is FQNNGV. This CDR3 is built from 15 residues. Trimming removed 1 base from V and 4 bases from J, with 13 bases in between. The CDR3 bases are TGTGCCAGCAGCTTAGGGGGGGTGCGGAGCACTGAAGCTTTCTTT. Translating it yields CASSLGGVRSTEAFF.

The chain is built from TRBV4-2 and TRBJ1-5, with a weak D call TRBD1 (6 bases). Germline V gene data show CDR1 as LGHNA and CDR2 as YNFKEQ. The CDR3 extends over 15 amino acids. V lost 0 bases and J lost 7, with 13 bases in between. CDR3 DNA sequence: TGTGCCAGCAGCCAAGAAAACAGGGCAGAACAGCCCCAGCATTTT. It codes for CASSQENRAEQPQHF.

The chain is built from TRBV29-1 and TRBJ1-5, with D perhaps matching TRBD1 (5 bases). In germline, CDR1 is SQVTM, CDR2 ANQGSEA. The CDR3 extends over 13 amino acids. Trimming removed 4 bases at V and 7 bases at J, with 14 bases between. The CDR3 here is CSVAGSEGQPQHF. The CDR3 DNA reads TGCAGCGTTGCAGGGTCCGAAGGACAGCCCCAGCATTTT.

This sequence joins TRBV4-3 and TRBJ2-1, with 7 bases fitting TRBD2. Trimming removed 0 bases from V and 5 bases from J; junction bases left unmatched: 10. Germline V gives CDR1 LGHNA, CDR2 YSLEER. The CDR3 covers 17 residues. Here the CDR3 reads CASSQDLGLTINNEQFF. CDR3 bases: TGCGCCAGCAGCCAAGATTTGGGACTAACAATAAACAATGAGCAGTTCTTC.

V gene TRBV28 combines with J gene TRBJ2-2; TRBD2 is a possible D gene (5 bases). The length of the CDR3 is 13 residues. Between the trimmed V and J ends, which lost 2 bases and 8 bases, there was a span of 9 bases. Per germline, CDR1 MDHEN and CDR2 SYDVKM. The CDR3 bases are TGTGCCAGCAGTTTAATCCGGAGGGGGGAGCTGTTTTTT. Translated, it gives CASSLIRRGELFF.

The sample holds one count of this clone. The chain uses TRBV5-1 and TRBJ1-2; 7 nucleotides match TRBD1. V lost 2 bases to trimming and J lost 0 bases; unmatched junction nucleotides: 4. The CDR3 covers 15 residues. Germline CDR1 SGHRS, CDR2 YFSETQ. This CDR3 reads CASSFTGASNYGYTF. Written as DNA, the CDR3 is TGCGCCAGCAGCTTTACAGGGGCGTCTAACTATGGCTACACCTTC.

The CDR3 spells CASRERPTDTQYF. The CDR3 nucleotides read TGTGCCAGTAGGGAGCGGCCCACAGATACGCAGTATTTT. The chain links TRBV19 to TRBJ2-3, with D tentatively TRBD2 (5 bases). Germline V gene sequence: CDR1 LNHDA, CDR2 SQIVND (reference sequence). V lost 6 bases to trimming and J lost 2 bases, with 9 bases between them. The CDR3 spans 13 residues.

The CDR3 sequence: CAWSWDRVNTEAFF. The CDR3 DNA sequence: TGTGCCTGGAGTTGGGACAGGGTGAACACTGAAGCTTTCTTT. V usage is TRBV30 and J usage is TRBJ1-1; 9 positions agree with TRBD1. Trimming took 2 bases from V and 0 from J; bases not matched to a gene: 1. Germline lookup yields CDR1 GTSNPN and CDR2 SVGIG (reference sequence). The CDR3 extends over 14 amino acids.

This clone showed up just a few times. The J gene is TRBJ2-7, the V gene TRBV6-5; the D gene is possibly TRBD2 (6 bases). This CDR3 contains 13 residues. Looked up from germline, CDR1 is MNHEY and CDR2 is SVGAGI. V shed 5 bases and J shed 2 bases, with 10 bases lying between them. The CDR3 region is CASSRDSAYEQYF. The DNA for the CDR3 is TGTGCCAGCAGTCGGGACTCAGCCTACGAGCAGTACTTC.

The V gene is TRBV9, the J gene TRBJ2-2, with 9 bases lining up with TRBD2. The V gene end was trimmed by 2 bases and the J gene end by 5 bases; junction bases not matched to a gene: 4. CDR3 length equals 15 residues. Germline V lookup: CDR1 SGDLS, CDR2 YYNGEE. The CDR3 nucleotides read TGTGCCAGCAGCGTGGGACTAGCCTCAACCGGGGAGCTGTTTTTT. Protein sequence: CASSVGLASTGELFF.

The chain carries TRBV29-1 and TRBJ1-6, with 7 bases lining up with TRBD1. The CDR3 has 12 amino acids. Germline CDR1 reads SQVTM; CDR2 reads ANQGSEA. V shed 6 bases, J shed 7 bases, and the junction held 3 bases outside the gene matches. The CDR3 region is CSVRTGNSPLHF. CDR3 sequence (DNA): TGCAGCGTCCGGACAGGAAATTCACCCCTCCACTTT.

This chain connects TRBV5-6 to TRBJ2-7; 8 bases map to TRBD1. Germline loops: CDR1 SGHDT, CDR2 YYEEEE. Trimming at V came to 4 bases and at J to 4 bases, leaving 7 bases not matched to a gene. There are 14 residues in the CDR3. The CDR3 loop is CASSRTGPLYEQYF. CDR3 sequence (DNA): TGTGCCAGCAGCCGGACAGGGCCACTTTACGAGCAGTACTTC.

This clone was seen only once. The chain couples TRBV27 to TRBJ2-1, with a tentative D call TRBD1 (6 bases). Looked up from germline, CDR1 is MNHEY and CDR2 is SMNVEV (reference sequence). This CDR3 is 14 amino acids long. The ends were cut back, 6 bases at V and 9 bases at J, with 18 bases in the middle. The DNA of the CDR3 is TGTGCCAGCAGGTATACAGGGTTAGCAGGTGAGCAGTTCTTC. It encodes CASRYTGLAGEQFF.

The chain is built from TRBV11-2 and TRBJ1-1, with unresolved D. V was cut by 2 bases and J by 1 base, with 8 bases left in between. Germline assignment: CDR1 SGHAT and CDR2 FQNNGV. CDR3 length: 14 residues. The CDR3 nucleotides read TGTGCCAGCAGCTTATCTCAGGAGAACACTGAAGCTTTCTTT. The encoded protein is CASSLSQENTEAFF. Supplemented by reference TRBV11-2 and TRBJ1-1, the full variable domain reads EAGVAQSPRYKIIEKRQSVAFWCNPISGHATLYWYQQILGQGPKLLIQFQNNGVVDDSQLPKDRFSAERLKGVDSTLKIQPAKLEDSAVYLCASSLSQENTEAFFGQGTRLTVV.

The V call is TRBV28, the J call TRBJ2-3, with D unresolved. The germline V and J ends were trimmed by 8 bases and 6 bases, with 6 bases remaining between them. This CDR3 is built from 10 residues. Germline-derived CDR1 and CDR2 are MDHEN and SYDVKM. Here the CDR3 reads CASVRDTQYF. The DNA of the CDR3 is TGTGCCAGCGTGAGGGATACGCAGTATTTT.

The chain links TRBV28 to TRBJ2-5, with 9 nucleotides matching TRBD1. The V and J ends lost 6 bases and 5 bases, in that order; junction bases with no gene match: 16. CDR3 length equals 17 residues. The germline CDR1 and CDR2 sequences are MDHEN and SYDVKM. The CDR3 is CASSHGGSGQGGETQYF. The CDR3 DNA reads as TGTGCCAGCAGCCACGGGGGGTCGGGACAGGGAGGTGAGACCCAGTACTTC.

J is TRBJ2-2 and V is TRBV6-2 or TRBV6-3; D unclear. CDR3 length: 13 amino acids. Trimming removed 0 bases at V and 6 bases at J, with 5 bases between. Germline V lookup: CDR1 MNHEY, CDR2 SVGEGT. In DNA form, the CDR3 reads TGTGCCAGCAGTTACTCCCGTTCCGGGGAGCTGTTTTTT. As protein: CASSYSRSGELFF.

This chain links TRBV28 with TRBJ2-1, with a possible D match to TRBD1 (6 bases). Germline V lookup: CDR1 MDHEN, CDR2 SYDVKM. CDR3 size: 16 residues. With 4 bases removed from V and 3 bases from J, the gap between germline ends came to 16 bases. The CDR3 is CASSSDQGWVYNEQFF. The CDR3 DNA follows: TGTGCCAGCAGTTCGGATCAGGGGTGGGTCTACAATGAGCAGTTCTTC.

J is TRBJ2-2 and V is TRBV7-9; no definite D call. The germline V gene has CDR1 SEHNR and CDR2 FQNEAQ (reference sequence). The CDR3 is 12 amino acids. V was pared by 3 bases and J by 7 bases, with 6 bases between. CDR3 bases: TGTGCCAGCAGCTTTGAGGTCGGGGAGCTGTTTTTT. It yields the protein CASSFEVGELFF.

The chain recombines TRBV6-2 or TRBV6-3 with TRBJ1-1; D gene unclear. With 2 bases removed from V and 10 bases from J, the gap between germline ends came to 8 bases. The germline V gene has CDR1 MNHEY and CDR2 SVGEGT. The CDR3 is 11 residues long. DNA of the CDR3: TGTGCCAGCAGTTACGAGAGAGGAGCTTTCTTT. Translation: CASSYERGAFF.

The V call is TRBV7-3, the J call TRBJ2-1; TRBD1 matches at 7 bases. V shed 5 bases and J 4 bases; nucleotides not matched to a gene: 14. The CDR3 is 17 amino acids. CDR1 and CDR2 from the germline V gene are SGHTA and FQGTGA. The CDR3 is CASSQRDSRISYNEQFF. The CDR3 coding sequence is TGTGCCAGCAGCCAACGGGACAGTCGTATCTCGTACAATGAGCAGTTCTTC.

The chain links TRBV6-2 or TRBV6-3 to TRBJ2-1; TRBD1 matches 8 bases. Germline loops: CDR1 MNHEY, CDR2 SVGEGT. This CDR3 has 13 amino acids. V dropped 6 bases and J dropped 5; count of bases not matched to a gene: 3. This CDR3 is CASSGQGDNEQFF. Here the CDR3 DNA reads TGTGCCAGCAGCGGACAGGGAGACAATGAGCAGTTCTTC.

The DNA of the CDR3 is TGCAGCGTTCGACAGGGGGCAAGGCAGCCCCAGCATTTT. It codes for CSVRQGARQPQHF. The chain uses TRBV29-1 and TRBJ1-5, with 10 bases aligning to TRBD1. From germline, CDR1 is SQVTM and CDR2 ANQGSEA. This CDR3 has 13 residues. Unmatched junction bases numbered 5, after V lost 5 bases and J lost 7 bases.

This sequence joins TRBV6-5 and TRBJ1-5; D unclear. V was trimmed by 6 bases and J by 4 bases, leaving 7 bases between them. Germline V gene lookup returns CDR1 MNHEY and CDR2 SVGAGI. CDR3 size: 12 residues. This CDR3 reads CASRSANQPQHF. CDR3 in DNA: TGTGCCAGCAGGTCCGCGAATCAGCCCCAGCATTTT.

The V and J genes are TRBV9 and TRBJ1-4; weak D call: TRBD1 (5 bases). The CDR3 is 14 amino acids. Germline V CDR1 and CDR2: SGDLS, YYNGEE. V lost 4 bases and J 7 bases, leaving 14 bases between the germline ends. The DNA for the CDR3 is TGTGCCAGCAGCAGCGGGACCGAAGGTGAAAAACTGTTTTTT. Translating gives CASSSGTEGEKLFF.

The chain couples TRBV6-5 to TRBJ2-2; perhaps TRBD2 as D (7 bases). Germline loops: CDR1 MNHEY, CDR2 SVGAGI. There are 15 residues in the CDR3. The V and J ends lost 6 bases and 7 bases respectively, with 18 bases between them. This CDR3 reads CASSLRGGASGELFF. The CDR3 DNA reads as TGTGCCAGCAGCCTTAGGGGGGGGGCGAGCGGGGAGCTGTTTTTT.